The 9 T cell receptor beta chains below were found in one sample sequenced in a study of cytomegalovirus exposure and HLA in healthy donors. PCR primers comprised 60 Vbeta and 13 Jbeta primers. Clones were sequenced by immunoSEQ multiplex PCR, and TCRdb holds only the in-frame ones, with some missing. Of approximately 130,000 clones in the sample, approximately 80% are singletons; the top ten hold more than 1.4%. The sequencing sample was made of PBMCs. These receptors were obtained from a woman younger than 30 in good health and CMV-seronegative.

CDR3 sequence reads: CASSPQLLDNSPLHF. CDR3 in DNA: TGTGCCAGCAGTCCACAGCTCTTAGATAATTCACCCCTCCACTTT. The chain combines TRBV6-5 with TRBJ1-6; D call uncertain. Germline V gene data show CDR1 as MNHEY and CDR2 as SVGAGI. The CDR3 covers 15 residues. Trimming took off 5 bases at V and 5 bases at J, with 13 bases between the two ends.

This sequence joins TRBV6-5 and TRBJ1-2, with D maybe TRBD1 (5 bases). The CDR3 loop spans 15 amino acids. V was clipped by 2 bases and J by 5 bases, with 15 bases between them. CDR1 is MNHEY and CDR2 is SVGAGI in the germline V gene. The CDR3 bases are TGTGCCAGCAGTTACGGGGGGGGTCGAAAATATGGCTACACCTTC. It encodes CASSYGGGRKYGYTF.

Of note for this clone: This sample includes further DNA sequences coding for the same CDR3. CDR3 region: CASSRQDTGGYTF. Written as DNA, the CDR3 is TGTGCCAGCAGTCGACAGGACACGGGCGGCTACACCTTC. This rearrangement joins TRBV2 to TRBJ1-2; D might be TRBD1 (6 bases). V shed 5 bases and J shed 8 bases, with 15 bases lying between them. The germline V gene has CDR1 SNHLY and CDR2 FYNNEI. This CDR3 spans 13 amino acids.

The rearrangement uses TRBV4-1 and TRBJ2-3; weak D call: TRBD2 (5 bases). The CDR3 runs to 17 residues. Per germline, CDR1 MGHRA and CDR2 YSYEKL. Trimming cost V 1 base and J 0 bases, with 14 bases left between them. CDR3 sequence reads: CASSQGVVGGSTDTQYF. The CDR3 nucleotides are TGCGCCAGCAGCCAAGGGGTAGTAGGAGGTAGCACAGATACGCAGTATTTT.

This rearrangement joins TRBV5-1 to TRBJ2-5; no clear D. Trimming pared 0 bases from V and 3 bases from J, leaving 6 bases between. CDR1 is SGHRS and CDR2 is YFSETQ in the germline V gene. This CDR3 comprises 13 residues. The CDR3 nucleotides are TGCGCCAGCAGCTTGGGAGCTGAAGAGACCCAGTACTTC. Protein: CASSLGAEETQYF.

Concerning this clone: Germline is not matched at one junction end, which may reflect a read error. The chain combines TRBV11-2 with TRBJ2-6; D is perhaps TRBD1 (5 bases). From germline, CDR1 is SGHAT and CDR2 FQNNGV. The CDR3 loop spans 15 amino acids. CDR3 loop: CASSLMRSGANGLTF. CDR3 sequence (DNA): TGTGCCAGCAGCTTAATGCGCTCTGGGGCCAACGGCCTGACTTTC.

This chain uses TRBV5-6 with TRBJ2-7; D may be TRBD2 (6 bases). The CDR3 loop spans 14 amino acids. Germline values: CDR1 SGHDT, CDR2 YYEEEE. V was shortened by 4 bases and J by 5 bases, with 16 bases between the two germline ends. The CDR3 DNA follows: TGTGCCAGCAGCCCCAGGGACCCGGGGGACGAGCAGTACTTC. The encoded protein is CASSPRDPGDEQYF. Full variable domain (rest looked up from reference TRBV5-6 and TRBJ2-7): DAGVTQSPTHLIKTRGQQVTLRCSPKSGHDTVSWYQQALGQGPQFIFQYYEEEERQRGNFPDRFSGHQFPNYSSELNVNALLLGDSALYLCASSPRDPGDEQYFGPGTRLTVT.

The CDR3 loop reads CASSLLTSGRNGGVYEQYF. CDR3 bases: TGTGCCAGCAGCTTACTAACTAGCGGGAGAAATGGGGGCGTCTACGAGCAGTACTTC. The V and J genes are TRBV5-6 and TRBJ2-7; 11 nucleotides match TRBD2. The CDR3 has 19 residues. Trimming took 2 bases from V and 3 from J; bases not matched to a gene: 16. Germline V lookup: CDR1 SGHDT, CDR2 YYEEEE.

V and J are TRBV5-8 and TRBJ1-3, with 7 bases lining up with TRBD1. V was pared by 3 bases and J by 0 bases, with 3 bases of the junction left unmatched. CDR3 length: 15 residues. Per germline, CDR1 SGHTS and CDR2 YDEGEE. As DNA, the CDR3 is TGTGCCAGCAGCTGGGACAGCCACTCTGGAAACACCATATATTTT. This translates into CASSWDSHSGNTIYF. The whole variable domain, filled in from reference TRBV5-8 and TRBJ1-3, reads EAGVTQSPTHLIKTRGQQATLRCSPISGHTSVYWYQQALGLGLQFLLWYDEGEERNRGNFPPRFSGRQFPNYSSELNVNALELEDSALYLCASSWDSHSGNTIYFGEGSWLTVV.